These 17 T cell receptor beta chains share one sample of origin, sequenced in a study of beta chain features in type 1 diabetes. The study reverse transcribed the entire isolated RNA, so it sequenced expressed TCRB transcripts. TCRdb's copy holds only in-frame clones and misses some; the assay was immunoSEQ multiplex PCR. In the table there are a few hundred thousand clones, more than 9.5% of which are singletons. The sample was naive CD4+ T cells from blood. The receptor source for this set is a woman aged 30 to 39 in good health.

This rearrangement joins TRBV7-2 to TRBJ2-3, with 7 bases matching TRBD1. Trimming at V came to 8 bases and at J to 5 bases, leaving 10 bases not matched to a gene. The CDR3 is 14 residues long. Germline V gene sequence: CDR1 SGHTA, CDR2 FQGNSA. CDR3 nucleotides: TGTGCCAGCCGGAGACAGGGAGTGTTAGATACGCAGTATTTT. Protein product: CASRRQGVLDTQYF.

This sequence joins TRBV28 and TRBJ2-7; 14 bases line up with TRBD2. Unmatched junction bases numbered 14, after V lost 4 bases and J lost 3 bases. Germline values: CDR1 MDHEN, CDR2 SYDVKM. CDR3 size: 19 residues. The CDR3 sequence: CASSSHLGTSGSSGYEQYF. The CDR3 DNA is TGTGCCAGCAGTTCCCATCTCGGGACTAGCGGGAGTTCGGGCTACGAGCAGTACTTC.

The rearrangement uses TRBV9 and TRBJ2-7; D might be TRBD1 (6 bases). The V and J ends lost 0 bases and 6 bases respectively, with 19 bases between them. CDR1 and CDR2 from the germline V gene are SGDLS and YYNGEE. The CDR3 totals 16 residues. The CDR3 loop is CASSVEFSGALSEQYF. The CDR3 DNA follows: TGTGCCAGCAGCGTAGAGTTCTCAGGGGCACTCTCCGAGCAGTACTTC.

J is TRBJ2-5 and V is TRBV5-8; 7 nucleotides line up with TRBD2. V gave up 1 base and J gave up 1 base; unmatched junction bases: 7. This CDR3 contains 16 residues. Germline V CDR1 and CDR2: SGHTS, YDEGEE. In DNA, the CDR3 is TGTGCCAGCAGCTTGTGGAGCGGGACTCCCCAAGAGACCCAGTACTTC. Protein product: CASSLWSGTPQETQYF.

This clone was seen a few times. Here the CDR3 DNA reads TGTGCCAGCAGCTTGGCGACTAGCGGCCAATCAGAGCAGTACTTC. The encoded protein is CASSLATSGQSEQYF. The V call is TRBV7-9, the J call TRBJ2-7; 9 bases agree with TRBD2. The ends lost 3 bases at V and 7 bases at J; junction bases unmatched: 10. There are 15 residues in the CDR3. Germline V lookup: CDR1 SEHNR, CDR2 FQNEAQ (reference sequence).

The chain employs TRBV19 and TRBJ2-5; 8 bases match TRBD2. This CDR3 region has 15 residues. The J segment lost 4 bases and the V segment lost 3 bases, leaving 7 bases of the junction unmatched. Germline values: CDR1 LNHDA, CDR2 SQIVND (reference sequence). The CDR3 sequence is CASSISTSGAETQYF. The CDR3 nucleotides read TGTGCCAGTAGTATCTCAACTAGCGGAGCAGAGACCCAGTACTTC.

This clone appeared a few times. This chain joins TRBV27 and TRBJ2-4, with D perhaps matching TRBD2 (6 bases). The CDR3 is 16 residues long. CDR1 and CDR2 from the germline V gene are MNHEY and SMNVEV (reference sequence). Trimming left V 1 base short and J 1 base short, with 11 bases between. The CDR3 nucleotides read TGTGCCAGCAGTTTATGGGGGGAAGGGGCCAAAAACATTCAGTACTTC. This codes for CASSLWGEGAKNIQYF.

This clone has just a few counts. J is TRBJ2-6 and V is TRBV6-6; TRBD1 is a possible D gene (5 bases). This CDR3 contains 15 residues. The V end was cut by 6 bases, the J end by 2 bases, with 11 bases between. Germline V CDR1 and CDR2: MNHNY, SVGAGI (reference sequence). The CDR3 nucleotides are TGTGCCAGCAGACAGGCCCTAGCTGGGGCCAACGTCCTGACTTTC. Translation: CASRQALAGANVLTF.

In the case of this clone: Different DNA sequences within this sample yield the same CDR3. The chain couples TRBV5-1 to TRBJ2-2, with D unresolved. The CDR3 has 14 amino acids. Germline lookup yields CDR1 SGHRS and CDR2 YFSETQ. The V end was cut by 0 bases, the J end by 3 bases, with 6 bases between. The CDR3 DNA reads TGCGCCAGCAGCTTGGGACAAGACACCGGGGAGCTGTTTTTT. As protein: CASSLGQDTGELFF.

V gene TRBV28 combines with J gene TRBJ1-1, with TRBD1 matching over 8 bases. Germline CDR1 reads MDHEN; CDR2 reads SYDVKM. CDR3 length: 14 amino acids. V lost 6 bases to trimming and J lost 4 bases; unmatched junction nucleotides: 7. The CDR3 region has the DNA TGTGCCAGCAGCGGGGGACAGGCGAGCACTGAAGCTTTCTTT. Translation gives CASSGGQASTEAFF.

This clone has just a few counts. The CDR3, as DNA: TGTGCCAGCAGCTCCTCAGGGGCGCGGGGAAACACCATATATTTT. Translating it yields CASSSSGARGNTIYF. The chain is built from TRBV7-9 and TRBJ1-3; D is possibly TRBD1 (6 bases). Trimming left V 4 bases short and J 4 bases short, with 14 bases between. The length of the CDR3 is 15 residues. Germline V gene sequence: CDR1 SEHNR, CDR2 FQNEAQ (reference sequence).

The rearrangement links TRBV5-1 to TRBJ2-1, with D tentatively TRBD2 (6 bases). With 4 bases removed from V and 7 bases from J, the gap between germline ends came to 15 bases. The germline V gene encodes CDR1 SGHRS and CDR2 YFSETQ. The CDR3 is 14 residues long. CDR3 amino acids: CASSPIAARNEQFF. Written as DNA, the CDR3 is TGCGCCAGCAGCCCTATAGCGGCAAGGAATGAGCAGTTCTTC.

The rearrangement uses TRBV19 and TRBJ2-1; 10 bases match TRBD2. The CDR3 length is 17 residues. The V segment lost 6 bases and the J segment 5 bases; nucleotides outside the gene matches: 13. From germline, CDR1 is LNHDA and CDR2 SQIVND (reference sequence). This CDR3 reads CASSNRALAGSDNEQFF. The CDR3 DNA follows: TGTGCCAGTAGCAATCGAGCACTAGCGGGGTCGGACAATGAGCAGTTCTTC.

The sample holds a few counts of this clone. The chain links TRBV15 to TRBJ2-3; TRBD1 is a possible D gene (5 bases). The CDR3 runs 15 residues. Germline V CDR1 and CDR2: LNHNV, YYDKDF (reference sequence). The germline V and J ends were trimmed by 1 base and 4 bases, with 12 bases remaining between them. The CDR3 loop reads CATSRAGEGADTQYF. The CDR3 DNA sequence: TGTGCCACCAGCAGAGCTGGTGAAGGGGCAGATACGCAGTATTTT. Looking up the rest from reference TRBV15 and TRBJ2-3 gives the full variable domain: DAMVIQNPRYQVTQFGKPVTLSCSQTLNHNVMYWYQQKSSQAPKLLFHYYDKDFNNEADTPDNFQSRRPNTSFCFLDIRSPGLGDTAMYLCATSRAGEGADTQYFGPGTRLTVL.

This clone was counted between two and nine times. The V call is TRBV28, the J call TRBJ2-3, with 7 bases aligning to TRBD2. The CDR3 totals 15 residues. From germline, CDR1 is MDHEN and CDR2 SYDVKM. V gave up 5 bases and J gave up 1 base; unmatched junction bases: 6. The CDR3 here is CASSALAVRTDTQYF. The DNA for the CDR3 is TGTGCCAGCAGTGCGCTAGCGGTCCGCACAGATACGCAGTATTTT.

This clone has just a few counts. This sequence joins TRBV9 and TRBJ1-1, with a possible D match to TRBD1 (5 bases). The ends were cut back, 4 bases at V and 1 base at J, with 11 bases in the middle. This CDR3 has 14 amino acids. Germline V CDR1 and CDR2: SGDLS, YYNGEE. The CDR3 DNA sequence: TGTGCCAGCAGCCGAGAGACAGAGAACACTGAAGCTTTCTTT. Translated, it gives CASSRETENTEAFF.

The chain couples TRBV28 to TRBJ2-2, with 8 positions matching TRBD1. The J segment lost 1 base and the V segment lost 6 bases, leaving 7 bases of the junction unmatched. The CDR3 consists of 16 residues. Germline CDR1 MDHEN, CDR2 SYDVKM. CDR3 residues: CASRWQGQGNTGELFF. CDR3 nucleotides: TGTGCCAGCAGGTGGCAAGGACAGGGGAACACCGGGGAGCTGTTTTTT.